These 13 T cell receptor beta chains came from one sample sequenced in a study of T-cell reconstitution after alpha-beta-depleted transplantation in children (TCRdb year 2016). Preparation of the library involved PCR. Reads for this sample came from an Illumina HiSeq 2500. TCR libraries were prepared with molecular barcoding, using unique molecular identifiers to normalize TCRbeta repertoire quantification. The public reads were reanalyzed by TCRdb: fastp trimming at Q25, MiXCR alignment, in-frame beta chains only. Rows merge per CDR3 protein into single entries with the most common DNA and genes. The sample table holds about 100,000 distinct CDR3 sequences, of which 4.5% to 7.5% were seen once. More than 5.5% of the sample rests with the top ten. According to the study, the label for this sample's time point signals: day 60 (about 2 months) after transplantation. This specimen's treatment or condition label, per the study, means: allogeneic hematopoietic cell transplantation with graft depleted of TCRalphabeta T cells and CD19 B cells.

The starting material was PBMCs, mostly from graft donor cells, obtained 60 days after TCRalphabeta/CD19-depleted stem cell transplant. Every receptor here comes from a female patient younger than 10 who had a stem cell transplant for Fanconi anemia, so the T cells may come from the graft donor.

This clonotype has at least ten counts. V is TRBV5-1 and J is TRBJ2-3; tentatively, D is TRBD1 (5 bases). Trimming removed 1 base at V and 4 bases at J, with 16 bases between. The germline V gene has CDR1 SGHRS and CDR2 YFSETQ. The CDR3 contains 16 residues. DNA for the CDR3: TGCGCCAGCAGCTTGCCAAGTTATCCAGGGCCAGATACGCAGTATTTT. Protein product: CASSLPSYPGPDTQYF.

As concerns this clonotype: A read error is possible here, since a much larger clone lies one base away. The chain links TRBV12-3 or TRBV12-4 to TRBJ2-5; no firm D call. CDR3 length: 14 residues. Trimming left V 1 base short and J 4 bases short, with 10 bases between. The CDR3 sequence: CASSLGKLGETQYF. CDR3 sequence (DNA): TGTGCCAGCAGTTTAGGGAAATTAGGAGAGACCCAGTACTTC.

This clonotype was detected ten times or more. The rearrangement links TRBV12-3 or TRBV12-4 to TRBJ2-1; 7 positions match TRBD2. V trimming: 0 bases; J trimming: 0 bases; junction bases outside the gene matches: 2. The CDR3 spans 16 residues. The CDR3 DNA reads TGTGCCAGCAGTTTAGCGGGAGGGAGCTCCTACAATGAGCAGTTCTTC. This encodes CASSLAGGSSYNEQFF.

This clonotype was observed at least ten times. The rearrangement links TRBV7-2 to TRBJ2-3; 8 positions match TRBD1. The CDR3 has 19 residues. With V trimmed by 5 bases and J by 2 bases, 18 bases remained unmatched. Germline assignment: CDR1 SGHTA and CDR2 FQGNSA. The CDR3 DNA reads as TGTGCCAGCAGCCGCTCTTCAGGGGGCTTTATCACGCACACAGATACGCAGTATTTT. As protein: CASSRSSGGFITHTDTQYF.

The table lists this clonotype with many counts. This chain joins TRBV7-9 and TRBJ1-3, with D hard to call. Trimming pared 3 bases from V and 0 bases from J, leaving 9 bases between. The CDR3 runs 15 residues. Germline V gives CDR1 SEHNR, CDR2 FQNEAQ (reference sequence). The CDR3: CASSFPGSSGNTIYF. The CDR3 nucleotides read TGTGCCAGCAGCTTTCCAGGATCCTCTGGAAACACCATATATTTT.

At least ten counts were recorded for this clonotype. The CDR3 protein is CASSQEAASSYEQYF. Here the CDR3 DNA reads TGCGCCAGCAGCCAAGAGGCAGCCAGCTCCTACGAGCAGTACTTC. This chain connects TRBV4-1 to TRBJ2-7; D ambiguous. CDR3 size: 15 residues. The germline CDR1 and CDR2 sequences are MGHRA and YSYEKL. V shed 0 bases and J shed 0 bases, with 9 bases lying between them.

This clonotype was counted ten times or more. This rearrangement joins TRBV2 to TRBJ2-2, with D possibly matching TRBD1 (5 bases). CDR1 is SNHLY and CDR2 is FYNNEI in the germline V gene. Trimming shortened V by 6 bases and J by 5 bases, and 10 bases separated the two germline ends. The CDR3 is 13 residues long. CDR3: CASRVGQTGELFF. The CDR3 nucleotides read TGTGCCAGCAGGGTGGGGCAAACCGGGGAGCTGTTTTTT.

This clonotype has ten or more counts. This sequence joins TRBV20-1 and TRBJ2-1, with a weak D call TRBD2 (6 bases). With 3 bases removed from V and 2 bases from J, the gap between germline ends came to 11 bases. The CDR3 consists of 14 residues. The germline CDR1 and CDR2 sequences are DFQATT and SNEGSKA (reference sequence). CDR3 coding DNA: TGCAGTGCTAGTACTAGCCTTGCCTACAATGAGCAGTTCTTC. It encodes CSASTSLAYNEQFF.

This clonotype was picked up many times. The J gene is TRBJ2-5, the V gene TRBV12-3 or TRBV12-4; D unresolved. The CDR3 has 11 amino acids. V lost 6 bases and J lost 10, with 12 bases in between. CDR3: CASRLRRNQYF. In DNA form, the CDR3 reads TGTGCCAGCAGGCTCCGAAGGAACCAGTACTTC.

The chain joins TRBV4-2 to TRBJ2-3; D is possibly TRBD1 (5 bases). Trimming shortened V by 0 bases and J by 0 bases, and 13 bases separated the two germline ends. Per the germline V gene, CDR1 is LGHNA and CDR2 is YNFKEQ. There are 17 residues in the CDR3. CDR3: CASSQDQDNLSTDTQYF. The CDR3 DNA reads as TGTGCCAGCAGCCAAGATCAGGACAACCTAAGCACAGATACGCAGTATTTT.

The table lists this clonotype with a few counts. The V and J genes are TRBV30 and TRBJ2-1; 12 bases fit TRBD2. With 5 bases clipped from V and 7 bases from J, the junction kept 15 bases outside the gene matches. This CDR3 region has 17 residues. Looked up from germline, CDR1 is GTSNPN and CDR2 is SVGIG (reference sequence). CDR3: CAWEKLLAGGPLNEQFF. Written as DNA, the CDR3 is TGTGCCTGGGAGAAGTTGCTAGCGGGAGGGCCATTGAATGAGCAGTTCTTC. The whole variable domain, remainder taken from reference TRBV30 and TRBJ2-1, is SQTIHQWPATLVQPVGSPLSLECTVEGTSNPNLYWYRQAAGRGLQLLFYSVGIGQISSEVPQNLSASRPQDRQFILSSKKLLLSDSGFYLCAWEKLLAGGPLNEQFFGPGTRLTVL.

This clonotype ranks as medium-sized. The chain links TRBV7-3 to TRBJ2-5; 9 nucleotides align to TRBD2. CDR3 length equals 15 residues. Germline V gene lookup returns CDR1 SGHTA and CDR2 FQGTGA. Trimming removed 4 bases from V and 4 bases from J; junction bases left unmatched: 7. CDR3 nucleotide sequence: TGTGCCAGCAGCTACTTAGCGGGAGCGAGAGAGACCCAGTACTTC. Translation gives CASSYLAGARETQYF.

This clonotype was recorded at least ten times. This chain joins TRBV5-1 and TRBJ2-1, with 9 bases lining up with TRBD1. The CDR3 spans 15 residues. In germline, CDR1 is SGHRS, CDR2 YFSETQ. The V segment lost 5 bases and the J segment 2 bases; nucleotides outside the gene matches: 5. CDR3: CASRAGTGTYNEQFF. In DNA form, the CDR3 reads TGCGCCAGCAGGGCCGGGACAGGGACCTACAATGAGCAGTTCTTC.